The clone carrying this T cell receptor (beta chain) was observed a few times. The antigen remains undetermined. A clone one base away is much larger, so this may be a read error. The data belong to a study of tumor-infiltrating lymphocytes in primary liver carcinoma. Study details: The five patients, who were men and women, ranged in age from 30 to 69 years. Every sample contained roughly 3.65 to 8 million productive TCRbeta reads, and these numbers were similar from one tissue type to another.

V lost 2 bases, J lost 5 bases, and 10 bases lay in between. CDR3 length equals 13 residues. In germline, CDR1 is MNHNY, CDR2 SVGAGI (reference sequence). Study-level findings and limits: Among the pair types, tumor region pairs showed more overlap than tumor-adjacent and tumor-blood pairs.

Total RNA amounting to roughly 480 ng was the source from which TCR beta cDNA was made with a constant-region primer. Slightly modified ARM-PCR served as the procedure for the TCR beta libraries. These libraries came from three rounds of nested multiplex PCR. TRBV1-TRBV30 forward primers paired with a C-beta reverse primer were used in the first two PCR rounds, which ran approximately 10 cycles each. Using its own MiXCR run on the multiplex PCR reads, TCRdb lists one record per CDR3 protein. The profile covers some 100,000 distinct CDR3 sequences, with about 62% appearing a single time and around 10% taken by the ten largest. Unsorted bulk tissue (roughly 20-31 mg) underwent RNA and DNA co-extraction.

The chain links TRBV6-6 to TRBJ2-7; no reliable D call. Material for sequencing was liver tumor tissue from sampling region 2. Documented subset: tumor region T2, inferior pole. The TCR comes from a woman in her fifties or sixties with primary liver carcinoma and hepatitis B virus infection. Written as DNA, the CDR3 is TGTGCCAGCAGTTACCTGGGTTGGGACGAGCAGTACTTC. Translated, it gives CASSYLGWDEQYF.